The clone carrying this TCR beta chain was found many times. Its antigen is not identified. This sample is drawn from a study of early T cells in non-severe SARS-CoV-2 infection. TCRdb reprocessed the 5' RACE reads via MiXCR and lists one record per CDR3 protein. This sample yields 50,000 to 70,000 distinct CDR3 sequences, of which under 15% are seen a single time; 4.4% belongs to the top ten. CDR3 size: 13 residues. Per the germline V gene, CDR1 is LGHNT and CDR2 is FRNRAP. Trimming left V 5 bases short and J 2 bases short, with 10 bases between. Points from the study as a whole: Matching results from VDJdb favored anti-spike CD8 responses, leaving private and CD4 specificities undetected.

The chain is built from TRBV12-5 and TRBJ2-7; TRBD1 might be the D (6 bases). The sequencing sample was made of whole blood. This sequence originates from an adult who was a healthcare worker with PCR-confirmed SARS-CoV-2 infection or an uninfected control (not recorded which). The chain's CDR3 is CASGKGTTYEQYF. The DNA for the CDR3 is TGTGCTAGTGGTAAAGGGACAACCTACGAGCAGTACTTC.